Detailed here is one T cell receptor (beta chain). Its antigen is still unknown. These data come from a study of PD-1 blockade in classical Hodgkin lymphoma. Whole-study findings and limits: TCR diversity in CD4+, not CD8+, cells rose significantly by C4D1.

All patients relapsed after autologous stem cell transplantation, and brentuximab vedotin exposure varied. Here immunoSEQ multiplex PCR was the method, and the copy in TCRdb shows in-frame clones only, minus some. This table has 17,000 or so clones, more than 75% appearing once. The CDR3 has 15 amino acids. Germline V CDR1 and CDR2: SNHLY, FYNNEI. The V end was cut by 5 bases, the J end by 5 bases, with 18 bases between. This sequence originates from a human donor with classical Hodgkin lymphoma. The sequenced sample was peripheral blood mononuclear cells (PBMCs), obtained before the second cycle of nivolumab. This chain joins TRBV2 and TRBJ1-1, with D unresolved. CDR3 in amino acids: CASSHPGRLGTEAFF. The CDR3 DNA sequence: TGTGCCAGCAGTCATCCCGGAAGGCTCGGGACTGAAGCTTTCTTT.